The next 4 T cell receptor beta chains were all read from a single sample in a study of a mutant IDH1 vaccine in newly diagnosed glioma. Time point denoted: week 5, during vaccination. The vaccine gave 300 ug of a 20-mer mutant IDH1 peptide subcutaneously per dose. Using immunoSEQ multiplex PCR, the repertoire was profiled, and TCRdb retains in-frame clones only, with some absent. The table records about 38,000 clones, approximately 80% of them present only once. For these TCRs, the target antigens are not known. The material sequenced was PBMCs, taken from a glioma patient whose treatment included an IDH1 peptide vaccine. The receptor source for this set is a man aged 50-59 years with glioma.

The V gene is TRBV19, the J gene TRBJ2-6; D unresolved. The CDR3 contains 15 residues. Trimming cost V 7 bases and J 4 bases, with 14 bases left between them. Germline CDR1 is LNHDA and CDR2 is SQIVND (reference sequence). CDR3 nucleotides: TGTGCCAGTACCCCTACATCAAAAGGGGCCAACGTCCTGACTTTC. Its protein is CASTPTSKGANVLTF. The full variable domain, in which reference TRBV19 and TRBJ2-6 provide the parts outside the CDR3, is DGGITQSPKYLFRKEGQNVTLSCEQNLNHDAMYWYRQDPGQGLRLIYYSQIVNDFQKGDIAEGYSVSREKKESFPLTVTSAQKNPTAFYLCASTPTSKGANVLTFGAGSRLTVL.

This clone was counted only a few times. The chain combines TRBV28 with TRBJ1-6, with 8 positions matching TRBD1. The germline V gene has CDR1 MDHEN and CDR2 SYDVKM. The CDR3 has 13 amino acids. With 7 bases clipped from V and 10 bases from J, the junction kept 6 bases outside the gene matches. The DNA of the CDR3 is TGTGCCAGCATAGGACAGGGTGGGTCACCCCTCCACTTT. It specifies CASIGQGGSPLHF.

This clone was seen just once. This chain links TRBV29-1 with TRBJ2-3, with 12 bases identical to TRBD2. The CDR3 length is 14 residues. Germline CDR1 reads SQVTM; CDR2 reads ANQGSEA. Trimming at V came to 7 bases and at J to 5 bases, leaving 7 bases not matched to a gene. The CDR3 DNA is TGCAGCGCCCGACTAGCGGGAGCGCGAGATACGCAGTATTTT. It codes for CSARLAGARDTQYF.

Here the CDR3 DNA reads TGTGCCAGCAGCTCTACCTTCGGCAGCTCTGGAAACACCATATATTTT. Encoded protein: CASSSTFGSSGNTIYF. The genes are TRBV7-2 and TRBJ1-3, with unresolved D. Trimming took off 4 bases at V and 0 bases at J, with 13 bases between the two ends. The CDR3 has 16 amino acids. Germline V gene sequence: CDR1 SGHTA, CDR2 FQGNSA.